The 10 T cell receptor beta chains below come from one sample, sequenced in a study of cytomegalovirus exposure and HLA in healthy donors. The PCR employed 60 Vbeta primers together with 13 Jbeta primers. Profiled with immunoSEQ multiplex PCR; TCRdb holds only in-frame clones, not every one. This sample's table has 75,000 to 100,000 clones. The material sequenced was PBMCs. All receptors come from a woman aged 60-75 years in good health and CMV-seronegative.

V usage is TRBV4-3 and J usage is TRBJ2-6; tentatively, D is TRBD1 (6 bases). Germline V CDR1 and CDR2: LGHNA, YSLEER. The CDR3 sequence is 15 residues long. Trimming took off 1 base at V and 3 bases at J, with 7 bases between the two ends. CDR3 DNA sequence: TGCGCCAGCAGCCAAGCCAGGGGTGGGGCCAACGTCCTGACTTTC. This translates into CASSQARGGANVLTF.

The rearrangement links TRBV7-2 to TRBJ2-7; 10 bases fit TRBD2. Looked up from germline, CDR1 is SGHTA and CDR2 is FQGNSA. V shed 5 bases, J shed 0 bases, and the junction held 4 bases outside the gene matches. This CDR3 region has 15 residues. The CDR3 here is CASSRAGGSSYEQYF. CDR3 nucleotides: TGTGCCAGCAGCCGAGCGGGAGGGAGCTCCTACGAGCAGTACTTC.

CDR3 bases: TGTGCCAGCAGTGATTGGGGGGGCGAGCAGTACTTC. Translating it yields CASSDWGGEQYF. The rearrangement uses TRBV2 and TRBJ2-7; TRBD2 agrees at 7 bases. Germline CDR1 SNHLY, CDR2 FYNNEI. This CDR3 contains 12 residues. The junction had 2 bases not matched to a gene; V was cut back by 3 bases and J by 6 bases.

V usage is TRBV6-1 and J usage is TRBJ2-3, with a weak D call TRBD2 (6 bases). V shed 3 bases and J shed 2 bases, with 21 bases lying between them. There are 18 residues in the CDR3. Germline CDR1 and CDR2: MNHNS and SASEGT. In DNA, the CDR3 is TGTGCCAGCAGTGAGGGTTTGGGACGGCTACTAGCCACAGATACGCAGTATTTT. This sequence encodes CASSEGLGRLLATDTQYF.

The rearrangement uses TRBV9 and TRBJ2-7; tentative D call: TRBD2 (6 bases). CDR1 is SGDLS and CDR2 is YYNGEE in the germline V gene. This CDR3 spans 14 amino acids. Trimming took off 4 bases at V and 0 bases at J, with 11 bases between the two ends. Here the CDR3 DNA reads TGTGCCAGCAGCCCCCAGACTAGCTCCTACGAGCAGTACTTC. As protein: CASSPQTSSYEQYF.

The rearrangement links TRBV25-1 to TRBJ2-7; 10 bases map to TRBD1. CDR1 and CDR2 from the germline V gene are MGHDK and SYGVNS. The ends lost 4 bases at V and 3 bases at J; junction bases unmatched: 9. CDR3 length equals 16 residues. The CDR3 sequence is CASSVDRGRRSYEQYF. The DNA for the CDR3 is TGTGCCAGCAGTGTAGACAGGGGGCGCCGGAGCTACGAGCAGTACTTC.

V gene TRBV15 combines with J gene TRBJ2-6, with D possibly TRBD1 on 5 matching bases. CDR1 and CDR2 (germline): LNHNV, YYDKDF (reference sequence). The CDR3 totals 17 residues. The germline V and J ends were trimmed by 3 bases and 4 bases, with 16 bases remaining between them. CDR3 region: CATSSPQGGFGANVLTF. The CDR3 bases are TGTGCCACCAGCAGTCCCCAGGGTGGTTTCGGGGCCAACGTCCTGACTTTC.

V is TRBV28 and J is TRBJ1-1; TRBD1 matches at 12 bases. Germline CDR1 MDHEN, CDR2 SYDVKM. CDR3 length equals 13 residues. The V gene end was trimmed by 3 bases and the J gene end by 9 bases; junction bases not matched to a gene: 2. The CDR3 DNA sequence: TGTGCCAGCAGTTTGGGACAGGGGGCTAAAGCTTTCTTT. Translated, it gives CASSLGQGAKAFF.

V is TRBV27 and J is TRBJ1-3; 11 positions agree with TRBD1. This CDR3 comprises 14 residues. V was clipped by 5 bases and J by 7 bases; unmatched bases: 4. Germline V gene sequence: CDR1 MNHEY, CDR2 SMNVEV (reference sequence). CDR3 coding DNA: TGTGCCAGCAGTACCCGGGACAGGGGGAACACCATATATTTT. This encodes CASSTRDRGNTIYF.

The V gene is TRBV10-3, the J gene TRBJ2-1, with 9 bases matching TRBD2. Germline CDR1 and CDR2: ENHRY and SYGVKD. The CDR3 length is 17 residues. V lost 3 bases, J lost 5 bases, and 11 bases stayed unmatched. The DNA of the CDR3 is TGTGCCATCAGTGAAGTAGCGGGAGATGGCCTTAACAATGAGCAGTTCTTC. This sequence encodes CAISEVAGDGLNNEQFF.